This T cell receptor beta chain was recorded in a study of beta chain features in type 1 diabetes. Study-wide results and caveats: Researchers caution that PCR might favor shorter templates, equally among patients and controls. VDJ junctions in type 1 diabetes patients carried more deletions and fewer insertions. When Type 1 diabetes patients were examined, their TCRB CDR3s proved moderately but significantly shorter in all four CD4+ subsets.

This clone has just a few counts. Its antigen is unidentified. The CDR3 length is 14 residues. Deletions cut 2 bases from V and 9 bases from J, with 14 bases between. Germline V gene lookup returns CDR1 SGHAT and CDR2 FQNNGV. One heparinised draw, averaging roughly 110 mL, was taken per donor. Staining for CD45RO/CCR7/CD25/CD127/CD95/CD27 allowed sorting of CD4+ naive, central memory, regulatory and stem cell-like memory cells. The investigators reverse transcribed all of the isolated RNA, so they sequenced expressed TCRB transcripts. TCRdb's copy holds only in-frame clones and misses some; the assay was immunoSEQ multiplex PCR. The sample yields 250,000 to 300,000 clones, about 24% seen once.

The origin of this receptor is a woman in her twenties or thirties with type 1 diabetes. The sequenced sample consisted of naive CD4+ T cells from blood. V is TRBV11-2 and J is TRBJ2-1, with D perhaps TRBD2 (5 bases). The CDR3 is CASSLPTSLGEQFF. DNA of the CDR3: TGTGCCAGCAGCTTACCTACTAGTCTTGGTGAGCAGTTCTTC.